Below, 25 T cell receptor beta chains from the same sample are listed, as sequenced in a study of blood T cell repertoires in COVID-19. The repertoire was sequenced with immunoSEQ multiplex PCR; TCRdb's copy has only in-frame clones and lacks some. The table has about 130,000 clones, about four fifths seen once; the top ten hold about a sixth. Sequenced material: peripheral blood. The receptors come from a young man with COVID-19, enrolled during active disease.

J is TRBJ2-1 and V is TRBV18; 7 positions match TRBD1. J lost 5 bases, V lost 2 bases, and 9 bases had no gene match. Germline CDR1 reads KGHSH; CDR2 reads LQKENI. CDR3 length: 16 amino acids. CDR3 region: CASSPVNRGKDNEQFF. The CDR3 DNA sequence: TGTGCCAGCTCACCAGTGAACAGGGGAAAGGACAATGAGCAGTTCTTC.

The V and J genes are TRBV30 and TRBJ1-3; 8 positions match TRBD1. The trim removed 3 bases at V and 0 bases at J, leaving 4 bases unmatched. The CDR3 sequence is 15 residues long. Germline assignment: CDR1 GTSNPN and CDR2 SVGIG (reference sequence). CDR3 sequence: CAWRDRDSSGNTIYF. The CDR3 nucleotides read TGTGCCTGGAGGGACAGGGACTCCTCTGGAAACACCATATATTTT.

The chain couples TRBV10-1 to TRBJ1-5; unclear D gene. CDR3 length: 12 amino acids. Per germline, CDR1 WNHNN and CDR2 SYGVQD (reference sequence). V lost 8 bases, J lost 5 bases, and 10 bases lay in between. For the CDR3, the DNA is TGCGCCAGCCTCGGGTGGCATCAGCCCCAGCATTTT. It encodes CASLGWHQPQHF.

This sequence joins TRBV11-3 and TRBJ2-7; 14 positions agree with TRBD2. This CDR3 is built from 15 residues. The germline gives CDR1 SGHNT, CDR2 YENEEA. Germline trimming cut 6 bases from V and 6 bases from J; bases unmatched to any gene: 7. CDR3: CASSPPGLAGAEQYF. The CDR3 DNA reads TGTGCCAGCAGTCCTCCGGGACTAGCGGGAGCCGAGCAGTACTTC.

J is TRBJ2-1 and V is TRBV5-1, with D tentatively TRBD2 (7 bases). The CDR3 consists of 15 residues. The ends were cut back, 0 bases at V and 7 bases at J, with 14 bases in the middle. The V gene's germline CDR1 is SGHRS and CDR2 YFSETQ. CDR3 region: CASSLEGGAHNEQFF. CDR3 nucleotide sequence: TGCGCCAGCAGCTTGGAAGGGGGGGCTCATAATGAGCAGTTCTTC.

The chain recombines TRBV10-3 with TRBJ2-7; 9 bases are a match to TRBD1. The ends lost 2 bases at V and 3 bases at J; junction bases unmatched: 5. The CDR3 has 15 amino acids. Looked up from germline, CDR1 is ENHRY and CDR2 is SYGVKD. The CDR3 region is CAISETGQGSYEQYF. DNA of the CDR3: TGTGCCATCAGTGAGACTGGACAGGGGAGCTACGAGCAGTACTTC.

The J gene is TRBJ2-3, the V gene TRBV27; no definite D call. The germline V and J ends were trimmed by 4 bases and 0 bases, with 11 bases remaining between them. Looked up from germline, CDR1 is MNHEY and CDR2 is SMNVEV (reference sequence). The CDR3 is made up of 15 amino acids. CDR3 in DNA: TGTGCCAGCAGTTCGGCGGATTTTAGCACAGATACGCAGTATTTT. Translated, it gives CASSSADFSTDTQYF.

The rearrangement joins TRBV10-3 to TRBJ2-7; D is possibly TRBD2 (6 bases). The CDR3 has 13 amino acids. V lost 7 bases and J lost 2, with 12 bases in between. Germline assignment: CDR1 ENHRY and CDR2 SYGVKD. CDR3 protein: CAITTGGTYEQYF. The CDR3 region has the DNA TGTGCCATCACCACTGGGGGGACCTACGAGCAGTACTTC.

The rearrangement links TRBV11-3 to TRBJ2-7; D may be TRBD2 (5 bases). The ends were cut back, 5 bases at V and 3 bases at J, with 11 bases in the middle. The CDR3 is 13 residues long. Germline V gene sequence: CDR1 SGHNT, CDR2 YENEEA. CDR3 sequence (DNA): TGTGCCAGCAGCACTAACCGGGACTACGAGCAGTACTTC. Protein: CASSTNRDYEQYF. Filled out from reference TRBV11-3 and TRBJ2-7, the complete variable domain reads EAGVVQSPRYKIIEKKQPVAFWCNPISGHNTLYWYLQNLGQGPELLIRYENEEAVDDSQLPKDRFSAERLKGVDSTLKIQPAELGDSAVYLCASSTNRDYEQYFGPGTRLTVT.

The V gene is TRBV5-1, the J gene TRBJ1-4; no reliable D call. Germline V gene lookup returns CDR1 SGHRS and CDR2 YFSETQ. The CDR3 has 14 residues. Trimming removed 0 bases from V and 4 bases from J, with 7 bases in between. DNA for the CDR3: TGCGCCAGCAGCTTGGTTCCCCATAATGAAAAACTGTTTTTT. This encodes CASSLVPHNEKLFF.

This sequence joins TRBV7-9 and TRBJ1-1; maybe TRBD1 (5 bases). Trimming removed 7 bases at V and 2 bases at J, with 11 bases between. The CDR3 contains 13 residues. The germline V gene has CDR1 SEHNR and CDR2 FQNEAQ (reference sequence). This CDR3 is CASTTGLNTEAFF. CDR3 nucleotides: TGTGCCAGCACTACAGGCCTTAACACTGAAGCTTTCTTT.

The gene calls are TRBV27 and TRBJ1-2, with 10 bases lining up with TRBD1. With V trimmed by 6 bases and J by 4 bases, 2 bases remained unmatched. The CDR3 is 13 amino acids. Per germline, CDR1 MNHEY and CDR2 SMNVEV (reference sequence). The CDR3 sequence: CASSRQGAYGYTF. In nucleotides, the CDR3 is TGTGCCAGCAGCCGACAGGGGGCCTATGGCTACACCTTC.

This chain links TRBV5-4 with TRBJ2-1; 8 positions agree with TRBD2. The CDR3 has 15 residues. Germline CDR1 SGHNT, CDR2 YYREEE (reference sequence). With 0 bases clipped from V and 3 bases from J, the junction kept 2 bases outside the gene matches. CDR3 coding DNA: TGTGCCAGCAGCTTGGGACTAGCGAACTACAATGAGCAGTTCTTC. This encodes CASSLGLANYNEQFF. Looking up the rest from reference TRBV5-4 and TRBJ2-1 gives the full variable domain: ETGVTQSPTHLIKTRGQQVTLRCSSQSGHNTVSWYQQALGQGPQFIFQYYREEENGRGNFPPRFSGLQFPNYSSELNVNALELDDSALYLCASSLGLANYNEQFFGPGTRLTVL.

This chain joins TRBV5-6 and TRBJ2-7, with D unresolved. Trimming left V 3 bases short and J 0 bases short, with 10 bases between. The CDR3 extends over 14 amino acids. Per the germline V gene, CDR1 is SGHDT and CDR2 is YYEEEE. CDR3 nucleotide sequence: TGTGCCAGCAGCTCCGACTGGATCTCCTACGAGCAGTACTTC. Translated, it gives CASSSDWISYEQYF.

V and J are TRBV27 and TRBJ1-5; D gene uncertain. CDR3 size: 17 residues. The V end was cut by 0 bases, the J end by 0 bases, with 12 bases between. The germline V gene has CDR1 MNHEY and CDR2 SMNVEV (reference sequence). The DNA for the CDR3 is TGTGCCAGCAGTTTATCGTATCGGGGAGATAGCAATCAGCCCCAGCATTTT. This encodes CASSLSYRGDSNQPQHF.

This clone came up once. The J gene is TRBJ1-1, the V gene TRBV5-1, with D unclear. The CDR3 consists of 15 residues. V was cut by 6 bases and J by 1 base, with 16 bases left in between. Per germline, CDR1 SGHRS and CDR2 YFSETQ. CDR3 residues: CASKRNYVENTEAFF. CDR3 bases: TGCGCCAGCAAACGGAACTACGTTGAGAACACTGAAGCTTTCTTT. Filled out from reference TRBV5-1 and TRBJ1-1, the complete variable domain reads KAGVTQTPRYLIKTRGQQVTLSCSPISGHRSVSWYQQTPGQGLQFLFEYFSETQRNKGNFPGRFSGRQFSNSRSEMNVSTLELGDSALYLCASKRNYVENTEAFFGQGTRLTVV.

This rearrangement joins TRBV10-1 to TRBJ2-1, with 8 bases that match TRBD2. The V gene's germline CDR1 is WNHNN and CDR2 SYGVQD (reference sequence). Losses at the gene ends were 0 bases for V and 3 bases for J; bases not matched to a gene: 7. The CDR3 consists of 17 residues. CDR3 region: CASSESAWREVYNEQFF. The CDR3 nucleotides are TGCGCCAGCAGTGAGTCGGCTTGGCGGGAGGTCTACAATGAGCAGTTCTTC.

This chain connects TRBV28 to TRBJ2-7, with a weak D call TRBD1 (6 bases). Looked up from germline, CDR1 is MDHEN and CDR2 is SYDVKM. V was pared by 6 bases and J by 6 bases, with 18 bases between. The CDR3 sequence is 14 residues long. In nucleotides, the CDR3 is TGTGCCAGCAGCTCTATACAGGGATCGGGCGAGCAGTACTTC. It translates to CASSSIQGSGEQYF.

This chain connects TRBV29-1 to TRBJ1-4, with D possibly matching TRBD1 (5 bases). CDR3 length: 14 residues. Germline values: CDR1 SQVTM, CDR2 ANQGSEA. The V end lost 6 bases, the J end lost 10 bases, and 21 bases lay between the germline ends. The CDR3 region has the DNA TGCAGCGTCCCCGCCCAGTGGGATAGGGGAAAACTGTTTTTT. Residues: CSVPAQWDRGKLFF.

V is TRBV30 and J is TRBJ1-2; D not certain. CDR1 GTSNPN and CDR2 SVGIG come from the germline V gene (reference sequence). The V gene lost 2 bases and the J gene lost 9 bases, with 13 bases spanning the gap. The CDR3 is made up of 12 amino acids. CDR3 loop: CAWSRRRGSYTF. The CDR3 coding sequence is TGTGCCTGGAGTAGGCGCCGCGGGAGCTACACCTTC.

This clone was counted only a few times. CDR3: CASSISGLAGELFF. CDR3 in DNA: TGTGCCAGTAGTATCTCAGGGTTGGCCGGGGAGCTGTTTTTT. This chain joins TRBV19 and TRBJ2-2; TRBD1 might be the D (5 bases). Trimming pared 3 bases from V and 6 bases from J, leaving 11 bases between. The CDR3 sequence is 14 residues long. Germline CDR1 reads LNHDA; CDR2 reads SQIVND (reference sequence).

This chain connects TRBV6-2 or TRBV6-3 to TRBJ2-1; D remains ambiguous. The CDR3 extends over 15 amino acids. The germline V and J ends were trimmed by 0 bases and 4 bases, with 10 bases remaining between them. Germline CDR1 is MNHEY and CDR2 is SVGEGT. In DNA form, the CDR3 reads TGTGCCAGCAGTTACTCGATTCGGCGGTACAATGAGCAGTTCTTC. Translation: CASSYSIRRYNEQFF.

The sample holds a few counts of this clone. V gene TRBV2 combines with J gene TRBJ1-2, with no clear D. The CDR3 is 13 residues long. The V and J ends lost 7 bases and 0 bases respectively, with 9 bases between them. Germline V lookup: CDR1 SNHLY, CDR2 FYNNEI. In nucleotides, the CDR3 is TGTGCCAGCAAGGCGCAGGCTAACTATGGCTACACCTTC. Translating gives CASKAQANYGYTF.

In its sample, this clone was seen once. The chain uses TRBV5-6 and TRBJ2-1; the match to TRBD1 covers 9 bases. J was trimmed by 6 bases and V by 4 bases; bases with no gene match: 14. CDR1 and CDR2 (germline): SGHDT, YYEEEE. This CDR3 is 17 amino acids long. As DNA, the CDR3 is TGTGCCAGCAGCCCGGGACCGGGACAGGGTTTGATCAATGAGCAGTTCTTC. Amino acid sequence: CASSPGPGQGLINEQFF. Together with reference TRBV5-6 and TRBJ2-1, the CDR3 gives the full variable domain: DAGVTQSPTHLIKTRGQQVTLRCSPKSGHDTVSWYQQALGQGPQFIFQYYEEEERQRGNFPDRFSGHQFPNYSSELNVNALLLGDSALYLCASSPGPGQGLINEQFFGPGTRLTVL.

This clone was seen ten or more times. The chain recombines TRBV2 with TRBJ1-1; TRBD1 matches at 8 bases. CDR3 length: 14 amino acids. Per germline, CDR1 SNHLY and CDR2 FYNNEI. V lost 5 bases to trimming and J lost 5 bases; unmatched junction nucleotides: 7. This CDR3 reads CASSPTGAETEAFF. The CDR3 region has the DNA TGTGCCAGCAGTCCGACAGGGGCTGAGACTGAAGCTTTCTTT.